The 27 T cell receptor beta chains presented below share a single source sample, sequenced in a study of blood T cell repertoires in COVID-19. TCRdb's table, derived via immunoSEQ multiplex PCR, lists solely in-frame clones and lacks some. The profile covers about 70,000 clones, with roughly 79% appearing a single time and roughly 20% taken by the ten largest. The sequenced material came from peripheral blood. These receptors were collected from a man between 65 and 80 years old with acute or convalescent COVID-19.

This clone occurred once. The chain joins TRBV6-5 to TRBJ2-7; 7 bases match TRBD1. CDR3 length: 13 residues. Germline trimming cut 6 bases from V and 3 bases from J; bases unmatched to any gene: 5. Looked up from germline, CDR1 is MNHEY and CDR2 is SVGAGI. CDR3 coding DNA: TGTGCCAGCAGGGGACAGCTAGTCTACGAGCAGTACTTC. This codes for CASRGQLVYEQYF.

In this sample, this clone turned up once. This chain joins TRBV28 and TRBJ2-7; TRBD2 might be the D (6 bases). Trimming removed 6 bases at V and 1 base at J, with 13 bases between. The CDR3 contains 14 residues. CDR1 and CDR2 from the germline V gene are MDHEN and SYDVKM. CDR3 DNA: TGTGCCAGCAGACCCCCGGGGGATTCCTACGAGCAGTACTTC. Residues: CASRPPGDSYEQYF. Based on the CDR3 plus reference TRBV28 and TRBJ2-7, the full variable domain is DVKVTQSSRYLVKRTGEKVFLECVQDMDHENMFWYRQDPGLGLRLIYFSYDVKMKEKGDIPEGYSVSREKKERFSLILESASTNQTSMYLCASRPPGDSYEQYFGPGTRLTVT.

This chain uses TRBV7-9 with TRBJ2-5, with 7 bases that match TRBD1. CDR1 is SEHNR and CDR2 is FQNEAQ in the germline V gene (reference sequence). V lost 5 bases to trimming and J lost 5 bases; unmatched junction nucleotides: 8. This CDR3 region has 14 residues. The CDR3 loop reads CASSRLQQGETQYF. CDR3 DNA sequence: TGTGCCAGCAGCCGTCTTCAACAGGGGGAGACCCAGTACTTC.

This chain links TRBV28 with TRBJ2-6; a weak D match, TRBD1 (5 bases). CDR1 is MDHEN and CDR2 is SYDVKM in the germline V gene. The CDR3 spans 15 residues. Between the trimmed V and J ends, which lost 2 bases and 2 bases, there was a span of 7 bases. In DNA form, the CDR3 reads TGTGCCAGCAGTTTACCCAGGGCTGGGGCCAACGTCCTGACTTTC. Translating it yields CASSLPRAGANVLTF.

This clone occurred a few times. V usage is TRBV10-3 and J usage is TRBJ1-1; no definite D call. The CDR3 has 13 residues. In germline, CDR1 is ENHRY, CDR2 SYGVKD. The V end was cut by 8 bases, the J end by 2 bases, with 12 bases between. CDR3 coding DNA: TGTGCCATCCGAGGAGGTCTAAACACTGAAGCTTTCTTT. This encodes CAIRGGLNTEAFF.

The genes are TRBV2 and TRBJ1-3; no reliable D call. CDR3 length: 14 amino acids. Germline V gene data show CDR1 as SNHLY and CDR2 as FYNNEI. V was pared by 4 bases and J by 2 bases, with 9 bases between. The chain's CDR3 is CASSGSPAGNTIYF. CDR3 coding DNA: TGTGCCAGCAGTGGATCCCCAGCTGGAAACACCATATATTTT.

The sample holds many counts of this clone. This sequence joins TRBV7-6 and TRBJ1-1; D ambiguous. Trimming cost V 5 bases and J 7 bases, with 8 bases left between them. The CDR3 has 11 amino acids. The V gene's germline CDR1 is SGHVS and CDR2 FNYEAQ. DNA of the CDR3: TGTGCCAGCAGCCGAGGGAGTGAAGCTTTCTTT. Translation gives CASSRGSEAFF.

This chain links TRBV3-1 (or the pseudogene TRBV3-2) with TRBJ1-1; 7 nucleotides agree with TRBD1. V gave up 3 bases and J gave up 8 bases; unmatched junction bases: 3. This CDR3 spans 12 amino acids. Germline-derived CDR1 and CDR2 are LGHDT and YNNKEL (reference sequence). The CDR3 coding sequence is TGTGCCAGCAGCCACCAGGGACAGGAAGCTTTCTTT. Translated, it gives CASSHQGQEAFF.

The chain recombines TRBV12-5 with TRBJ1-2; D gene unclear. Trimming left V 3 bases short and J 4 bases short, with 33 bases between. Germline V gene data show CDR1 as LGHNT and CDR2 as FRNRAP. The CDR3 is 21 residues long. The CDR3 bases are TGTGCTAGTGGTTTTAGCGGGTGGCGCCCAGGCTGGGCTCAAGTCGGCTATGGCTACACCTTC. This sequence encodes CASGFSGWRPGWAQVGYGYTF.

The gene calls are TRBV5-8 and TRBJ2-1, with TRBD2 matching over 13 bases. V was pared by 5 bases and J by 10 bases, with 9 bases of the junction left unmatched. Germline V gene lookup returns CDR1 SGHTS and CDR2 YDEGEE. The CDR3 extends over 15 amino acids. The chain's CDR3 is CASSLGLAGVKEQFF. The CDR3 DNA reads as TGTGCCAGCAGTCTCGGACTAGCGGGAGTTAAGGAGCAGTTCTTC.

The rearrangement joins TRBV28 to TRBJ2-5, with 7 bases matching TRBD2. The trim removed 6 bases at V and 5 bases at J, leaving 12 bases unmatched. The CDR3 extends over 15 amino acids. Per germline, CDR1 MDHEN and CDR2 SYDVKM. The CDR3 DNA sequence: TGTGCCAGCAGCCCTCCGGGTTGGGGAGGGGAGACCCAGTACTTC. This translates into CASSPPGWGGETQYF. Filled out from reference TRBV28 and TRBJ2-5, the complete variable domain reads DVKVTQSSRYLVKRTGEKVFLECVQDMDHENMFWYRQDPGLGLRLIYFSYDVKMKEKGDIPEGYSVSREKKERFSLILESASTNQTSMYLCASSPPGWGGETQYFGPGTRLLVL.

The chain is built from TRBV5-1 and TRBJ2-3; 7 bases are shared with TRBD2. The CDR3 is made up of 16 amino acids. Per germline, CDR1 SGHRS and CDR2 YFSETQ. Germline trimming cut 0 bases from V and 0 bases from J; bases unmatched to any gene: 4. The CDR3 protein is CASSLGLAESTDTQYF. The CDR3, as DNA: TGCGCCAGCAGCTTGGGGCTAGCGGAAAGCACAGATACGCAGTATTTT. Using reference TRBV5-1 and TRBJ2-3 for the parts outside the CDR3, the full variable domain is KAGVTQTPRYLIKTRGQQVTLSCSPISGHRSVSWYQQTPGQGLQFLFEYFSETQRNKGNFPGRFSGRQFSNSRSEMNVSTLELGDSALYLCASSLGLAESTDTQYFGPGTRLTVL.

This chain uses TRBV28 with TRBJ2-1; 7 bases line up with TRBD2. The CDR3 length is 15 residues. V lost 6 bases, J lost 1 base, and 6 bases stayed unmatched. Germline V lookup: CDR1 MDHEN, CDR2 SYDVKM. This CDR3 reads CASRPAGTSYNEQFF. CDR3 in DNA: TGTGCCAGCAGGCCAGCGGGAACGTCCTACAATGAGCAGTTCTTC.

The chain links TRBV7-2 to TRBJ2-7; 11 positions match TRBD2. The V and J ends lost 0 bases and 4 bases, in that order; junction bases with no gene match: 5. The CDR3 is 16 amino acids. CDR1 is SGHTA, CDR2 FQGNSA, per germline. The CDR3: CASSLAQTSGRYEQYF. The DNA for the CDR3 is TGTGCCAGCAGCTTAGCGCAAACTAGCGGGAGATACGAGCAGTACTTC.

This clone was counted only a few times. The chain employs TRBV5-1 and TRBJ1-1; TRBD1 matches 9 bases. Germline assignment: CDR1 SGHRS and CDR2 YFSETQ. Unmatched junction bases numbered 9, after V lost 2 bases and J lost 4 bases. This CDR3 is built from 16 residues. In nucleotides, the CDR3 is TGCGCCAGCAGCTTACAGGGGGCGGATAAGAGCACTGAAGCTTTCTTT. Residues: CASSLQGADKSTEAFF.

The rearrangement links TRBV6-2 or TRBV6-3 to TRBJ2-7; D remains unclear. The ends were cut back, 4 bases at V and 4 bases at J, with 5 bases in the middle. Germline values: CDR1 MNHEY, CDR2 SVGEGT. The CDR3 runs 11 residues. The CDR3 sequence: CASSSLYEQYF. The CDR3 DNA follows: TGTGCCAGCAGTTCTTTATACGAGCAGTACTTC.

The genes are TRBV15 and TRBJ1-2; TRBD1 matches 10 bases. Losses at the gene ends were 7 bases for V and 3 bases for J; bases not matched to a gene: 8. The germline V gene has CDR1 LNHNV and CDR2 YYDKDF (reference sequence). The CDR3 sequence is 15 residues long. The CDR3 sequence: CATTTDRGNDYGYTF. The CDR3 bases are TGTGCCACCACCACGGACAGGGGGAACGACTATGGCTACACCTTC. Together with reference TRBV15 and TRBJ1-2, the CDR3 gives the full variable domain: DAMVIQNPRYQVTQFGKPVTLSCSQTLNHNVMYWYQQKSSQAPKLLFHYYDKDFNNEADTPDNFQSRRPNTSFCFLDIRSPGLGDTAMYLCATTTDRGNDYGYTFGSGTRLTVV.

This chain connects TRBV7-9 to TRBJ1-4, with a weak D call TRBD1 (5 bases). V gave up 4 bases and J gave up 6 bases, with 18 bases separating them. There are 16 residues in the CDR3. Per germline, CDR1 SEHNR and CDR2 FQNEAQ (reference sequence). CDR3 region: CASSSRPGGVDEKLFF. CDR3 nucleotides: TGTGCCAGCAGCTCGCGGCCGGGAGGGGTAGATGAAAAACTGTTTTTT. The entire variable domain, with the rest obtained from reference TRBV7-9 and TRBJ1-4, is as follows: DTGVSQNPRHKITKRGQNVTFRCDPISEHNRLYWYRQTLGQGPEFLTYFQNEAQLEKSRLLSDRFSAERPKGSFSTLEIQRTEQGDSAMYLCASSSRPGGVDEKLFFGSGTQLSVL.

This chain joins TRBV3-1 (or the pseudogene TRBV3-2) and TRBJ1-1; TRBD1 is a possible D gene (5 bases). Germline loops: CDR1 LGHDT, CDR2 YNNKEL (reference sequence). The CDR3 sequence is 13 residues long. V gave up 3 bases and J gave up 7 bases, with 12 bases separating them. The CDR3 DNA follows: TGTGCCAGCAGCCATGGGGGAGGGTATGAAGCTTTCTTT. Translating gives CASSHGGGYEAFF.

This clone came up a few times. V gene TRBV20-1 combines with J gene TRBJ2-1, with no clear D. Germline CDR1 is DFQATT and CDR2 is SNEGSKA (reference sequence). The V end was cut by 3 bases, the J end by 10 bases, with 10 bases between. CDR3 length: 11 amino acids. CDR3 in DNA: TGCAGTGCTAGCCGGGTAGGCGAGCAGTTCTTC. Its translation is CSASRVGEQFF.

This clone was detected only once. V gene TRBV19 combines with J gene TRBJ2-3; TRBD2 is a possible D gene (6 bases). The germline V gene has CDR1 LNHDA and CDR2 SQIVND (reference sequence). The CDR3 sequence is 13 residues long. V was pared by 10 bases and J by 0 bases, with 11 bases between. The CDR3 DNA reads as TGTGCCACCACCCGGGGGAGCACAGATACGCAGTATTTT. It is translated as CATTRGSTDTQYF.

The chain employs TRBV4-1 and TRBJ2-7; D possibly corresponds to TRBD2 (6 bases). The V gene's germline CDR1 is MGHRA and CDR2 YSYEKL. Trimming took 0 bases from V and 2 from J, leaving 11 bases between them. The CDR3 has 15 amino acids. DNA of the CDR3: TGCGCCAGCAGCCAAGATGGGACTTGGACCTACGAGCAGTACTTC. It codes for CASSQDGTWTYEQYF.

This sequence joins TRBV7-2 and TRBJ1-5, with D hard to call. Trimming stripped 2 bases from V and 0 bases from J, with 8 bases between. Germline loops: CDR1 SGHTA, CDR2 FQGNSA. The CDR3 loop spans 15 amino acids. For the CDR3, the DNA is TGTGCCAGCAGCTTAACCTATCATAGCAATCAGCCCCAGCATTTT. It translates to CASSLTYHSNQPQHF.

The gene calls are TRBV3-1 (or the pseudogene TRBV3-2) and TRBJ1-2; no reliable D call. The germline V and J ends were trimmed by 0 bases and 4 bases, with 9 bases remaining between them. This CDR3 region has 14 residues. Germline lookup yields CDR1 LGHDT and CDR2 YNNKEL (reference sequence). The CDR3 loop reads CASSQDEGRYGYTF. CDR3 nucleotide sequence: TGTGCCAGCAGCCAAGATGAGGGCCGCTATGGCTACACCTTC.

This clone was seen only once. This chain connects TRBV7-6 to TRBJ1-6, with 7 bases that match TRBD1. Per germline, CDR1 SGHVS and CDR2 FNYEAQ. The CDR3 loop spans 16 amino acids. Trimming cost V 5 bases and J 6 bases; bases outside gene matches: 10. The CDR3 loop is CASSRGRDSLNSPLHF. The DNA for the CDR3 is TGTGCCAGCAGCCGGGGCCGGGACAGTCTTAATTCACCCCTCCACTTT. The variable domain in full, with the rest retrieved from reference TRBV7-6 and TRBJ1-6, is GAGVSQSPRYKVTKRGQDVALRCDPISGHVSLYWYRQALGQGPEFLTYFNYEAQQDKSGLPNDRFSAERPEGSISTLTIQRTEQRDSAMYRCASSRGRDSLNSPLHFGNGTRLTVT.

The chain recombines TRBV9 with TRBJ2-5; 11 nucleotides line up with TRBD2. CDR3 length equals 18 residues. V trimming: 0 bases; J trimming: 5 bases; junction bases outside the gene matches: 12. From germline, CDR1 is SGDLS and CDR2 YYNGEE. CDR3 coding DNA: TGTGCCAGCAGCGTAGCTCTCTCCGGGACTAGCGGTTCGGAGACCCAGTACTTC. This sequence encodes CASSVALSGTSGSETQYF.

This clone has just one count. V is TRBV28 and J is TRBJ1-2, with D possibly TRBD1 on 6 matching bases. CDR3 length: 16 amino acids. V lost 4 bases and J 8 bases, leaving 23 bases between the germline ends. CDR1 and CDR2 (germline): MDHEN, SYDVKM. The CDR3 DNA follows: TGTGCCAGCAGTTCCCTACGACAGGACCGGTCCAAAGGCTACACCTTC. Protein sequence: CASSSLRQDRSKGYTF.